The entry below describes one T cell receptor (beta chain). This entry belongs to a study of cytomegalovirus exposure and HLA in healthy donors. The overall study: The 110 million or so unique TCR beta sequences, from 150 million to 200 million T cells, were found by an earlier analysis.

CDR3 length: 15 residues. V was pared by 3 bases and J by 0 bases, with 4 bases of the junction left unmatched. Germline V gives CDR1 SGDLS, CDR2 YYNGEE. Primers: 60 Vbeta forward and 13 Jbeta reverse. TCRdb's table, derived via immunoSEQ multiplex PCR, lists solely in-frame clones and lacks some. This sample lists roughly 71,000 clones; its ten largest clones have roughly 5%. V usage is TRBV9 and J usage is TRBJ2-7, with 9 bases aligning to TRBD2. The TCR sequence derives from a woman aged 40 to 55 in good health and CMV-seropositive. Specimen: PBMCs. CDR3 sequence reads: CASSGGGGASYEQYF. The CDR3 nucleotides are TGTGCCAGCAGCGGGGGCGGGGGGGCCTCCTACGAGCAGTACTTC. The complete variable domain, with remaining parts taken from reference TRBV9 and TRBJ2-7, reads DSGVTQTPKHLITATGQRVTLRCSPRSGDLSVYWYQQSLDQGLQFLIQYYNGEERAKGNILERFSAQQFPDLHSELNLSSLELGDSALYFCASSGGGGASYEQYFGPGTRLTVT.